This is a list of T cell receptor beta chains from one sample in a study of blood T cell repertoires in COVID-19. The data were produced by immunoSEQ multiplex PCR, yet TCRdb's version contains in-frame clones alone and is incomplete. This table has some 510,000 clones, 88% appearing once. The sample consisted of PBMCs or T cells enriched from blood (not recorded which). These receptors originate from a woman aged 40 to 50 who had recovered from COVID-19. CDR3s include the opening cysteine and the closing phenylalanine or tryptophan. The D gene is left open where the match is weak. Some rows have no size entry. The others give once, few or many, or a class for an expanded clone.

D gene,clone size,V gene,J gene,CDR3 protein,CDR3 DNA
TRBD1,-,TRBV2,TRBJ1-1,CASTRDRDTEAFF,TGTGCCAGCACTAGGGACAGGGACACTGAAGCTTTCTTT
-,-,TRBV5-5,TRBJ2-2,CASSLAQGWTGELFF,TGTGCCAGCAGCTTGGCTCAGGGGTGGACCGGGGAGCTGTTTTTT
TRBD1,-,TRBV27,TRBJ1-2,CASSLGGQAANYGYTF,TGTGCCAGCAGTTTGGGTGGACAGGCAGCTAACTATGGCTACACCTTC
-,-,TRBV19,TRBJ2-1,CASTIRSRTNYNEQFF,TGTGCCAGTACGATCCGGAGTCGGACTAACTACAATGAGCAGTTCTTC
TRBD1,-,TRBV6-5,TRBJ1-2,CASMRQGAGGYTF,TGTGCCAGCATGAGACAGGGGGCGGGCGGCTACACCTTC
-,-,TRBV3-1/TRBV3-2,TRBJ1-1,CASSQVREGTEAFF,TGTGCCAGCAGCCAAGTCAGGGAGGGTACTGAAGCTTTCTTT
-,-,TRBV30,TRBJ1-2,CAWSARLRTANYGYTF,TGTGCCTGGAGTGCCCGTCTACGGACAGCTAACTATGGCTACACCTTC
TRBD2,-,TRBV11-2,TRBJ2-4,CASSLASGNTKNIQYF,TGTGCCAGCAGCTTAGCCAGCGGGAACACCAAAAACATTCAGTACTTC
-,-,TRBV21-1,TRBJ2-7,CASSKGTGGYEQYF,TGTGCCAGCAGCAAGGGGACAGGGGGCTACGAGCAGTACTTC
TRBD2,-,TRBV11-3,TRBJ2-1,CASSLGLAGVAYNEQFF,TGTGCCAGCAGCTTAGGGCTAGCGGGAGTGGCCTACAATGAGCAGTTCTTC
-,-,TRBV7-2,TRBJ2-7,CASSNPSSYEQYF,TGTGCCAGCAGCAACCCTAGCTCCTACGAGCAGTACTTC
-,-,TRBV13,TRBJ1-2,CASSLDWSNYGYTF,TGTGCCAGCAGCCTCGACTGGTCTAACTATGGCTACACCTTC
TRBD1,-,TRBV5-4,TRBJ2-1,CASSRAVGKGARAYNEQFF,TGTGCCAGCAGCCGAGCCGTGGGTAAGGGGGCGCGGGCATACAATGAGCAGTTCTTC
-,-,TRBV6-5,TRBJ2-1,CASSYSVGHLDNEQFF,TGTGCCAGCAGTTACTCGGTGGGACACCTAGACAATGAGCAGTTCTTC
-,once,TRBV23-1,TRBJ2-1,CGARGEQFF,TGCGGGGCTAGGGGTGAGCAGTTCTTC
TRBD2,once,TRBV5-4,TRBJ2-1,CASSLSGSPNEQFF,TGTGCCAGCAGCTTGAGCGGGAGCCCCAATGAGCAGTTCTTC
-,-,TRBV29-1,TRBJ1-1,CSVAYRGNTEAFF,TGCAGCGTAGCATATAGGGGAAACACTGAAGCTTTCTTT
-,-,TRBV6-1,TRBJ2-7,CASSERGSYEQYF,TGTGCCAGCAGTGAGCGTGGCTCCTACGAGCAGTACTTC
TRBD1,-,TRBV5-1,TRBJ1-1,CASSLWDRETEAFF,TGCGCCAGCAGCTTGTGGGACAGGGAAACTGAAGCTTTCTTT
TRBD1,-,TRBV29-1,TRBJ2-3,CSVLNPLRDRSDTQYF,TGCAGCGTCCTAAATCCGCTCCGGGACAGGTCCGATACGCAGTATTTT
-,-,TRBV19,TRBJ2-2,CASNPGYTGELFF,TGTGCCAGTAATCCGGGGTATACCGGGGAGCTGTTTTTT
-,-,TRBV2,TRBJ2-2,CASSQSGNTGELFF,TGTGCCAGCTCTCAGTCGGGTAACACCGGGGAGCTGTTTTTT
-,-,TRBV3-1/TRBV3-2,TRBJ2-7,CASSLKTSSGQSYEQYF,TGTGCCAGCAGCCTCAAGACCTCTTCAGGACAGTCCTACGAGCAGTACTTC
TRBD1,-,TRBV14,TRBJ2-5,CASSQAAVQGAGETQYF,TGTGCCAGCAGCCAAGCAGCAGTTCAGGGGGCCGGAGAGACCCAGTACTTC
-,few,TRBV5-1,TRBJ1-2,CASSLDGPRGGGYTF,TGCGCCAGCAGCTTGGACGGCCCCCGGGGAGGAGGCTACACCTTC
-,-,TRBV7-2,TRBJ1-3,CASSLQGPLSGNTIYF,TGTGCCAGCAGCTTACAGGGGCCCCTCTCTGGAAACACCATATATTTT
TRBD1,-,TRBV19,TRBJ1-1,CASSADRDNTEAFF,TGTGCCAGTAGTGCGGACAGGGACAACACTGAAGCTTTCTTT
-,-,TRBV27,TRBJ1-1,CASSLAGAMNTEAFF,TGTGCCAGCAGTTTGGCTGGAGCGATGAACACTGAAGCTTTCTTT
-,-,TRBV9,TRBJ2-5,CASSVGAVRETQYF,TGTGCCAGCAGCGTAGGCGCGGTCCGAGAGACCCAGTACTTC
-,-,TRBV15,TRBJ2-5,CATSRGTGQSGETQYF,TGTGCCACCAGCAGGGGTACGGGACAATCAGGAGAGACCCAGTACTTC
TRBD2,-,TRBV19,TRBJ2-1,CASSIEAGVSYNEQFF,TGTGCCAGTAGTATAGAGGCGGGAGTCTCGTACAATGAGCAGTTCTTC
TRBD1,-,TRBV15,TRBJ1-4,CATSREDRGSEKLFF,TGTGCCACCAGCAGGGAGGACAGGGGCAGTGAAAAACTGTTTTTT
-,-,TRBV7-9,TRBJ1-6,CASSYPGNSPLHF,TGTGCCAGCAGCTACCCAGGGAATTCACCCCTCCACTTT
TRBD2,-,TRBV11-3,TRBJ2-3,CASSLGRREAADTQYF,TGTGCCAGCAGCTTAGGGAGGCGGGAGGCTGCAGATACGCAGTATTTT
TRBD2,-,TRBV25-1,TRBJ2-2,CASSELAGGYTGELFF,TGTGCCAGCAGTGAACTAGCGGGAGGGTACACCGGGGAGCTGTTTTTT
TRBD2,-,TRBV7-2,TRBJ2-7,CASSLMIAGGVEQYF,TGTGCCAGCAGCTTAATGATAGCGGGAGGAGTCGAGCAGTACTTC
-,-,TRBV4-3,TRBJ1-6,CASSQGGSSYNSPLHF,TGCGCCAGCAGCCAAGGCGGGAGCTCCTATAATTCACCCCTCCACTTT
TRBD1,-,TRBV7-9,TRBJ1-5,CASSTDRDEDQPQHF,TGTGCCAGCAGCACGGACAGGGACGAGGATCAGCCCCAGCATTTT
-,-,TRBV24-1,TRBJ1-2,CATSDFKGGDFPYGYTF,TGTGCCACCAGTGATTTCAAGGGGGGGGACTTTCCTTATGGCTACACCTTC
-,-,TRBV4-3,TRBJ1-5,CASSQDRVSNQPQHF,TGCGCCAGCAGCCAAGATCGGGTTAGCAATCAGCCCCAGCATTTT
TRBD2,once,TRBV4-1,TRBJ2-7,CASSFAGGPYEQYF,TGCGCCAGCAGTTTTGCGGGAGGGCCCTACGAGCAGTACTTC
-,-,TRBV4-1,TRBJ1-2,CASSQVVGGGYTF,TGCGCCAGCAGCCAAGTGGTAGGGGGTGGCTACACCTTC
-,-,TRBV11-2,TRBJ1-5,CASSPGGHPNQPQHF,TGTGCCAGCAGCCCTGGGGGACACCCCAATCAGCCCCAGCATTTT
-,-,TRBV14,TRBJ2-7,CASSHGGRRDSYEQYF,TGTGCCAGCAGCCATGGCGGTAGGCGGGACTCCTACGAGCAGTACTTC
TRBD2,-,TRBV10-2,TRBJ2-3,CASRVAGNTDTQYF,TGCGCCAGCAGGGTAGCGGGTAATACAGATACGCAGTATTTT
-,-,TRBV11-2,TRBJ2-1,CASSPIARQSGYEQFF,TGTGCCAGCAGCCCCATCGCCCGCCAGTCGGGGTATGAGCAGTTCTTC
-,-,TRBV29-1,TRBJ1-3,CSVDDRSSGNTIYF,TGCAGCGTTGATGACAGGTCCTCTGGAAACACCATATATTTT
TRBD1,-,TRBV30,TRBJ1-1,CASKGQELTEAFF,TGTGCCTCTAAAGGACAGGAACTCACTGAAGCTTTCTTT
TRBD1,-,TRBV7-9,TRBJ2-4,CASSSGRGLDIQYF,TGTGCCAGCAGCTCGGGAAGGGGGCTGGACATTCAGTACTTC
-,-,TRBV30,TRBJ2-7,CAWSQNEQYF,TGTGCCTGGAGCCAAAACGAGCAGTACTTC
-,once,TRBV6-5,TRBJ2-2,CASQRSGDGELFF,TGTGCCAGCCAGCGGAGTGGGGACGGGGAGCTGTTTTTT